These T cell receptor beta chains were read from a single sample in a study of OX40 agonist ivuxolimab in advanced cancers. Assay used: immunoSEQ multiplex PCR; TCRdb lists only in-frame clones, some missing. Of about 45,000 clones listed, roughly 80% are singletons. Here the sequenced sample was CD4+ or CD8+ T cells sorted from blood, taken in a trial of the OX40 agonist ivuxolimab. These receptors came from an adult with an advanced solid tumor such as melanoma, head and neck, liver or kidney cancer. The CDR3 runs from the conserved cysteine through the conserved F or W. D genes are given only for firm matches. Clone size is stated in some rows and not others, as once, few, many or a class when expanded.

TRBJ2-1 | TRBV2 | NA | TRBD1 | TGTGCCAGCAGTGAAAGTCGGGACAGGGCGCTCAACAATGAGCAGTTCTTC | CASSESRDRALNNEQFF
TRBJ1-1 | TRBV7-3 | once | NA | TGTGCCAGCAGCTTACGCGGCACGTACACTGAAGCTTTCTTT | CASSLRGTYTEAFF
TRBJ2-1 | TRBV7-8 | NA | NA | TGTGCCAGCAAATGGGTCCATGAGCAGTTCTTC | CASKWVHEQFF
TRBJ2-3 | TRBV2 | few | NA | TGTGCCAGCAGTGAAAACACGGGCTTACTCGAGTATTTT | CASSENTGLLEYF
TRBJ1-2 | TRBV29-1 | NA | NA | TGCAGCGTCACACAAGGTCGTGGCTACACCTTC | CSVTQGRGYTF
TRBJ1-1 | TRBV5-5 | NA | NA | TGTGCCAGCAGCTTTGAACTCACTGAAGCTTTCTTT | CASSFELTEAFF
TRBJ2-7 | TRBV11-1 | NA | TRBD2 | TGTGCCAGCAGCTCTAGCGGGAAGGGCGACGAGCAGTACTTC | CASSSSGKGDEQYF
TRBJ1-2 | TRBV28 | NA | NA | TGTGCCAGCAACACCCAGCAAAACTATGGCTACACCTTC | CASNTQQNYGYTF
TRBJ1-6 | TRBV2 | NA | NA | TGTGCCAGCCGGACGGAGAATAATTCACCCCTCCACTTT | CASRTENNSPLHF
TRBJ1-1 | TRBV5-1 | few | NA | TGCGCCAGCAGCTTGTCAGGGTCGAACACTGAAGCTTTCTTT | CASSLSGSNTEAFF
TRBJ2-3 | TRBV9 | NA | TRBD2 | TGTGCCAGCAGCGCCCTTCTTAGCGGGAGGGCCAAAGATACGCAGTATTTT | CASSALLSGRAKDTQYF
TRBJ2-1 | TRBV6-6 | NA | TRBD2 | TGTGCCAGCAGTAGACTAGCGGGTATCTACAATGAGCAGTTCTTC | CASSRLAGIYNEQFF
TRBJ2-3 | TRBV5-1 | NA | TRBD2 | TGCGCCAGCAGCTTGATGACTAGCGGTAGCACAGATACGCAGTATTTT | CASSLMTSGSTDTQYF
TRBJ1-1 | TRBV30 | NA | TRBD1 | TGTGCCTGGCAGACAGGGTTCAACACTGAAGCTTTCTTT | CAWQTGFNTEAFF
TRBJ2-7 | TRBV5-3 | NA | TRBD2 | TGTGCCAGAAGCCCCACGGTGGGACTAGCGTCTAACTCCTACGAGCAGTACTTC | CARSPTVGLASNSYEQYF
TRBJ2-1 | TRBV21-1 | NA | NA | TGTGCCAGCAGCAAACTCGTAGAATTGGATTACAATGAGCAGTTCTTC | CASSKLVELDYNEQFF
TRBJ2-1 | TRBV23-1 | NA | NA | TGCGCCAGCCCCTATCAGAGCTCCTACAATGAGCAGTTCTTC | CASPYQSSYNEQFF
TRBJ2-3 | TRBV14 | few | TRBD2 | TGTGCCAGCAGCCAAGTGAGGGGACTAGCGACGGATACGCAGTATTTT | CASSQVRGLATDTQYF